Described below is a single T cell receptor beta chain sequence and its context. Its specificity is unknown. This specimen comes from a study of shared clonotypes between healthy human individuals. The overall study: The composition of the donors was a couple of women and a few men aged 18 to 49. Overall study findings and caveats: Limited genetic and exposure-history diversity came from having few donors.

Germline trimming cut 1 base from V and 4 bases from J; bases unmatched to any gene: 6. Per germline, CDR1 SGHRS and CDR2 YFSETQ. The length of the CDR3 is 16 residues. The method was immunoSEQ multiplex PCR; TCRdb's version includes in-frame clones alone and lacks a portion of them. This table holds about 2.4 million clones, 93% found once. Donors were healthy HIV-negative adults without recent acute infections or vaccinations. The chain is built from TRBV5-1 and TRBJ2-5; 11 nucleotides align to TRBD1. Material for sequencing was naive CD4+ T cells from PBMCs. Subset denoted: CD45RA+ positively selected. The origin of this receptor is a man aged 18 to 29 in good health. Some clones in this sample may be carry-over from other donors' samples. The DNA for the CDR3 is TGCGCCAGCAGCTTGACCGGGACAGGGGGACCAGAGACCCAGTACTTC. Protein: CASSLTGTGGPETQYF. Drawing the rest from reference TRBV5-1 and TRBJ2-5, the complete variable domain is KAGVTQTPRYLIKTRGQQVTLSCSPISGHRSVSWYQQTPGQGLQFLFEYFSETQRNKGNFPGRFSGRQFSNSRSEMNVSTLELGDSALYLCASSLTGTGGPETQYFGPGTRLLVL.